Shown below are 29 T cell receptor beta chains from a single sample sequenced in a study of vaccination and CD4 T cells after COVID-19 (dated by TCRdb to 2022 to 2024). Library preparation used PCR. Sequencing was performed on an Illumina iSeq 100. DNA from cultured CD4+ T cells underwent TCR sequencing with the Oncomine TCR Beta short-read assay at the Johns Hopkins FTIC core. TCRdb redid the processing of the public reads, applying fastp at Q25 and MiXCR, and retained in-frame beta chains. Under each unique CDR3 protein, matching rows form one entry showing the most common genes and DNA. The sample table shows some 15,000 distinct CDR3 sequences, and around 56% are seen once. The top ten clones comprise about 8.3% of the sample. These receptors have no identified antigens. According to the study, the label for this sample's treatment or condition signals: approximately 9-day PBMC culture with coronavirus spike peptide pools or control peptides (ViraFEST assay).

Sequencing was done on a sample of CD4+ T cells from blood, cultured in vitro. These receptors came from a human donor who had recovered from COVID-19.

CDR3 DNA sequence: TGTGCCAGCAGCTTGTTTGGCCTAGCGGGGTACAATGAGCAGTTCTTC. Translation: CASSLFGLAGYNEQFF. This rearrangement joins TRBV5-4 to TRBJ2-1; 9 nucleotides match TRBD2. The CDR3 contains 16 residues. V lost 1 base to trimming and J lost 4 bases; unmatched junction nucleotides: 6. CDR1 and CDR2 from the germline V gene are SGHNT and YYREEE (reference sequence).

A single count supports this clonotype. The gene calls are TRBV20-1 and TRBJ2-5; 9 bases are shared with TRBD2. This CDR3 is built from 16 residues. The trim removed 5 bases at V and 2 bases at J, leaving 12 bases unmatched. CDR1 is DFQATT and CDR2 is SNEGSKA in the germline V gene (reference sequence). The CDR3 DNA is TGCAGTGCTCCTCGGCGGGAGGGCCGACGGCAAGAGACCCAGTACTTC. Translated: CSAPRREGRRQETQYF.

The CDR3 spells CASRLTGLVGEEQFF. The CDR3 coding sequence is TGTGCCAGCAGACTAACGGGACTAGTAGGTGAAGAGCAGTTCTTC. The chain employs TRBV11-1 and TRBJ2-1; 8 nucleotides agree with TRBD2. CDR1 is SGHAT, CDR2 FQDESV, per germline (reference sequence). The CDR3 contains 15 residues. V was clipped by 6 bases and J by 10 bases; unmatched bases: 14. The full variable domain, rest sourced from reference TRBV11-1 and TRBJ2-1, is EAEVAQSPRYKITEKSQAVAFWCDPISGHATLYWYRQILGQGPELLVQFQDESVVDDSQLPKDRFSAERLKGVDSTLKIQPAELGDSAMYLCASRLTGLVGEEQFFGPGTRLTVL.

The V and J genes are TRBV20-1 and TRBJ2-7; TRBD2 is a possible D gene (5 bases). Deletions cut 5 bases from V and 0 bases from J, with 20 bases between. The CDR3 is 16 amino acids. Germline V gene lookup returns CDR1 DFQATT and CDR2 SNEGSKA (reference sequence). The CDR3 loop reads CSADADEDWRSYEQYF. As DNA, the CDR3 is TGCAGTGCTGACGCCGACGAGGACTGGCGCTCCTACGAGCAGTACTTC.

The chain links TRBV12-3 or TRBV12-4 to TRBJ2-1; no clear D gene. The CDR3 spans 15 residues. Between the trimmed V and J ends, which lost 5 bases and 2 bases, there was a span of 13 bases. The chain's CDR3 is CASSPIDTAYNEQFF. DNA for the CDR3: TGTGCCAGCAGTCCTATTGACACCGCCTACAATGAGCAGTTCTTC.

This clonotype is medium-sized (0.01 to 0.1%) by share. This chain joins TRBV7-9 and TRBJ2-2; D perhaps matches TRBD2 (5 bases). Per germline, CDR1 SEHNR and CDR2 FQNEAQ (reference sequence). V gave up 6 bases and J gave up 4 bases, with 9 bases separating them. The CDR3 is 13 residues long. The CDR3 DNA follows: TGTGCCAGCAGGTTACTAGGCACCGGGGAGCTGTTTTTT. Translated: CASRLLGTGELFF.

The chain couples TRBV11-3 to TRBJ1-1, with unresolved D. The ends were cut back, 7 bases at V and 0 bases at J, with 6 bases in the middle. The CDR3 runs 12 residues. CDR1 SGHNT and CDR2 YENEEA come from the germline V gene. Here the CDR3 DNA reads TGTGCCAGCAACACCCTGAACACTGAAGCTTTCTTT. Its translation is CASNTLNTEAFF.

The V gene is TRBV6-1, the J gene TRBJ2-2, with D possibly TRBD2 on 5 matching bases. V was clipped by 5 bases and J by 7 bases, with 11 bases between them. CDR3 length: 13 amino acids. Germline assignment: CDR1 MNHNS and CDR2 SASEGT. Here the CDR3 DNA reads TGTGCCAGCAGTCCGCAGGCGGGCGGGGAGCTGTTTTTT. Amino acids: CASSPQAGGELFF.

This clonotype was seen more than once but under ten times. The CDR3 is CASSLRPGGRDTQYF. The CDR3 DNA reads TGTGCCAGCAGCTTAAGACCAGGAGGGAGAGATACGCAGTATTTT. The chain is built from TRBV11-2 and TRBJ2-3, with D perhaps TRBD2 (6 bases). V was shortened by 2 bases and J by 5 bases, with 14 bases between the two germline ends. The CDR3 is 15 amino acids. Per germline, CDR1 SGHAT and CDR2 FQNNGV.

In DNA, the CDR3 is TGTGCCAGCAGTTTGGGGCTGAACACCGGGGAGCTGTTTTTT. Protein product: CASSLGLNTGELFF. The J gene is TRBJ2-2, the V gene TRBV12-3 or TRBV12-4, with D possibly TRBD1 on 5 matching bases. V lost 3 bases, J lost 1 base, and 6 bases lay in between. CDR3 length: 14 amino acids.

This clonotype turned up a few times. The chain uses TRBV28 and TRBJ2-5; 11 bases line up with TRBD1. V lost 6 bases and J lost 5; bases outside the gene matches: 8. The CDR3 contains 15 residues. Germline-derived CDR1 and CDR2 are MDHEN and SYDVKM. The CDR3 DNA is TGTGCCAGCAGCCCGGGACAGGGGGGAATGGAGACCCAGTACTTC. Its protein is CASSPGQGGMETQYF. Combining the CDR3 with reference TRBV28 and TRBJ2-5 gives the whole variable domain DVKVTQSSRYLVKRTGEKVFLECVQDMDHENMFWYRQDPGLGLRLIYFSYDVKMKEKGDIPEGYSVSREKKERFSLILESASTNQTSMYLCASSPGQGGMETQYFGPGTRLLVL.

This clonotype was detected only once. The J gene is TRBJ2-5, the V gene TRBV3-1, with D possibly matching TRBD1 (6 bases). This CDR3 is built from 13 residues. Looked up from germline, CDR1 is LGHDT and CDR2 is YNNKEL (reference sequence). V shed 8 bases and J shed 5 bases, with 15 bases lying between them. CDR3 loop: CASLSGVGETQYF. Written as DNA, the CDR3 is TGTGCCAGCTTGTCAGGGGTTGGGGAGACCCAGTACTTC.

The gene calls are TRBV20-1 and TRBJ2-2; 10 nucleotides line up with TRBD2. Germline values: CDR1 DFQATT, CDR2 SNEGSKA (reference sequence). J gave up 8 bases and V 1 base, and 13 bases lay outside the gene matches. The CDR3 runs 17 residues. The CDR3 DNA reads as TGCAGTGCTAGAGGCGGACGCCTAGCGGGAGTGGGGGGGGAGCTGTTTTTT. Its translation: CSARGGRLAGVGGELFF.

J is TRBJ1-4 and V is TRBV30; TRBD1 matches 7 bases. CDR3 length: 10 amino acids. Unmatched junction bases numbered 0, after V lost 0 bases and J lost 14 bases. The germline gives CDR1 GTSNPN, CDR2 SVGIG (reference sequence). Here the CDR3 DNA reads TGTGCCTGGAGTGTACAGGGGCTGTTTTTT. Its translation is CAWSVQGLFF.

The rearrangement uses TRBV5-3 and TRBJ2-1, with a possible D match to TRBD2 (6 bases). TRBV5-3 is flagged as an ORF with uncertain function. CDR3 length: 13 residues. The V end lost 4 bases, the J end lost 5 bases, and 10 bases lay between the germline ends. The CDR3 reads CARSRTKNNEQFF. The CDR3, as DNA: TGTGCCAGAAGCCGGACTAAAAACAATGAGCAGTTCTTC.

The CDR3 reads CASKKSAHQETQYF. CDR3 DNA: TGTGCCAGCAAAAAATCCGCCCATCAAGAGACCCAGTACTTC. This chain links TRBV7-9 with TRBJ2-5; D remains ambiguous. The germline gives CDR1 SEHNR, CDR2 FQNEAQ (reference sequence). The V and J ends lost 7 bases and 2 bases respectively, with 14 bases between them. The CDR3 has 14 residues.

The chain couples TRBV7-9 to TRBJ2-2; possibly TRBD1 or TRBD2 for D (5 bases each). The CDR3 sequence is 12 residues long. The V gene's germline CDR1 is SEHNR and CDR2 FQNEAQ (reference sequence). V was cut by 5 bases and J by 7 bases, with 8 bases left in between. CDR3 sequence (DNA): TGTGCCAGCAGCCGGGACGGCGGGGAGCTGTTTTTT. It specifies CASSRDGGELFF.

The J gene is TRBJ1-1, the V gene TRBV7-9, with D possibly matching TRBD1 (5 bases). Trimming took 5 bases from V and 4 from J, leaving 11 bases between them. The CDR3 consists of 13 residues. The germline V gene has CDR1 SEHNR and CDR2 FQNEAQ (reference sequence). CDR3 protein: CASSTPGGTEAFF. The CDR3 region has the DNA TGTGCCAGCAGCACGCCGGGGGGCACTGAAGCTTTCTTT.

This rearrangement joins TRBV7-2 to TRBJ1-5; D not resolved. Trimming cost V 3 bases and J 0 bases, with 6 bases left between them. The germline V gene encodes CDR1 SGHTA and CDR2 FQGNSA. The CDR3 consists of 14 residues. The CDR3 spells CASSFAYSNQPQHF. In nucleotides, the CDR3 is TGTGCCAGCAGCTTTGCGTATAGCAATCAGCCCCAGCATTTT.

The V call is TRBV20-1, the J call TRBJ1-5; TRBD1 agrees at 9 bases. The junction had 7 bases not matched to a gene; V was cut back by 3 bases and J by 4 bases. The CDR3 loop spans 15 amino acids. CDR1 and CDR2 from the germline V gene are DFQATT and SNEGSKA (reference sequence). CDR3: CSASRGTGRNQPQHF. CDR3 nucleotides: TGCAGTGCTAGTCGGGGGACAGGGAGGAATCAGCCCCAGCATTTT.

This clonotype was seen just once. This chain uses TRBV5-5 with TRBJ1-5; unclear D gene. Trimming removed 0 bases at V and 1 base at J, with 8 bases between. CDR3 length: 15 amino acids. Germline assignment: CDR1 SGHKS and CDR2 YYEKEE (reference sequence). CDR3 DNA: TGTGCCAGCAGCTTGGCACCGTTAAGCAATCAGCCCCAGCATTTT. Residues: CASSLAPLSNQPQHF.

This chain connects TRBV27 to TRBJ1-5; the D is unclear. Germline lookup yields CDR1 MNHEY and CDR2 SMNVEV (reference sequence). Trimming left V 4 bases short and J 2 bases short, with 15 bases between. This CDR3 has 16 amino acids. The CDR3: CASSWTGLEGNQPQHF. The DNA of the CDR3 is TGTGCCAGCAGTTGGACCGGTCTTGAGGGCAATCAGCCCCAGCATTTT.

This clonotype was seen a single time. The chain employs TRBV6-2 or TRBV6-3 and TRBJ2-5; D is uncertain. This CDR3 spans 15 amino acids. Germline-derived CDR1 and CDR2 are MNHEY and SVGEGT. V was pared by 5 bases and J by 3 bases, with 16 bases between. The CDR3: CASSTPGPREETQYF. In DNA, the CDR3 is TGTGCCAGCAGTACCCCCGGGCCCCGTGAAGAGACCCAGTACTTC.

There are a few counts of this clonotype. This rearrangement joins TRBV11-3 to TRBJ1-1; a possible D gene is TRBD1 (5 bases). This CDR3 is built from 16 residues. CDR1 and CDR2 from the germline V gene are SGHNT and YENEEA. The ends were cut back, 0 bases at V and 1 base at J, with 12 bases in the middle. CDR3 DNA: TGTGCCAGCAGCTTAGAGGGGGGAGTAGGGAACACTGAAGCTTTCTTT. This codes for CASSLEGGVGNTEAFF.

CDR3: CAISGEGSNEQFF. CDR3 coding DNA: TGTGCCATCAGTGGAGAGGGGTCCAATGAGCAGTTCTTC. V is TRBV10-3 and J is TRBJ2-1; D is tentatively TRBD1 or TRBD2 (5 bases each). The germline V gene has CDR1 ENHRY and CDR2 SYGVKD. The CDR3 has 13 residues. V lost 4 bases, J lost 6 bases, and 10 bases lay in between.

This clonotype is deemed medium-sized. The chain has TRBV10-2 and TRBJ1-6, with 10 bases aligning to TRBD1. CDR1 and CDR2 (germline): WSHSY, SAAADI. The V gene end was trimmed by 2 bases and the J gene end by 9 bases; junction bases not matched to a gene: 13. The CDR3 totals 18 residues. The DNA of the CDR3 is TGCGCCAGCAGTGAGGCCGGGGGGACAGGGGCCTTTTTTTCACCCCTCCACTTT. Its translation is CASSEAGGTGAFFSPLHF.

This clonotype has more than one count but fewer than ten. The chain uses TRBV6-1 and TRBJ1-5; D unresolved. The germline gives CDR1 MNHNS, CDR2 SASEGT. Deletions cut 3 bases from V and 1 base from J, with 4 bases between. CDR3 size: 13 residues. Here the CDR3 DNA reads TGTGCCAGCAGTGATCTAAGCAATCAGCCCCAGCATTTT. Translated, it gives CASSDLSNQPQHF.

This chain links TRBV28 with TRBJ1-2; 7 bases map to TRBD1. V dropped 7 bases and J dropped 4; count of bases not matched to a gene: 6. The CDR3 covers 13 residues. Germline V gives CDR1 MDHEN, CDR2 SYDVKM. CDR3 protein: CASTSGQSYGYTF. In DNA, the CDR3 is TGTGCCAGCACCTCGGGACAGTCCTATGGCTACACCTTC.

The chain links TRBV28 to TRBJ1-3; unclear D gene. Trimming pared 7 bases from V and 0 bases from J, leaving 13 bases between. The CDR3 consists of 15 residues. The germline V gene has CDR1 MDHEN and CDR2 SYDVKM. The CDR3 region has the DNA TGTGCCAGCACTATCGGACGGACCTCTGGAAACACCATATATTTT. Protein: CASTIGRTSGNTIYF.